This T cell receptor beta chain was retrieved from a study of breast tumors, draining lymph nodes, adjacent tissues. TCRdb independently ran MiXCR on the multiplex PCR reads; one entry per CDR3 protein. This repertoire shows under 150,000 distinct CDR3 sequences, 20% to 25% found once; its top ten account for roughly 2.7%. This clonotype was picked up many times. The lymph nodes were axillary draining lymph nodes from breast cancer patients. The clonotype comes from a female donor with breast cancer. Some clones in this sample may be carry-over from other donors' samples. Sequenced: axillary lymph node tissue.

The CDR3 region has the DNA TGCGCCAGCAGCGGTGGAGGGTACACCGGGGAGCTGTTTTTT. It yields the protein CASSGGGYTGELFF. This chain uses TRBV5-1 with TRBJ2-2, with D possibly being TRBD2 (6 bases). This CDR3 region has 14 residues. CDR1 is SGHRS and CDR2 is YFSETQ in the germline V gene. Trimming removed 4 bases from V and 3 bases from J, with 10 bases in between.